This TCR beta chain emerged from a study of CD4 T cells in relation to SARS-CoV-2 and coronaviruses. Study information: TCR beta CDR3s were sequenced after roughly ten-day antigen culture of PBMCs. General study results and limits: Each donor contributed either pre-pandemic or post-infection samples, not both.

Cryopreserved PBMCs were CD4-enriched, then split into naive and memory cells. For 10 days, around 99,000 sorted CD4+ cells grew with T cell-depleted PBMCs and CEF. Notes on this clone: The antigen remains unidentified.

Libraries were prepared by immunoSEQ multiplex PCR; TCRdb keeps only in-frame clonotypes and omits some of them. The sample lists about 37,000 clones; 82% were seen once. Germline V gives CDR1 SGHTA, CDR2 FQGTGA. This CDR3 has 17 amino acids. The junction had 14 bases not matched to a gene; V was cut back by 2 bases and J by 9 bases. The sample consisted of naive CD4+ T cells from PBMCs, cultured in vitro. Noted subset: naive CD4+ T cells isolated by negative enrichment. The origin of this receptor is an adult with COVID-19. The V and J genes are TRBV7-3 and TRBJ2-1; 9 nucleotides line up with TRBD2. The CDR3 is CASSLVASGIKISEQFF. As DNA, the CDR3 is TGTGCCAGCAGCTTAGTGGCTAGCGGGATTAAGATCAGTGAGCAGTTCTTC. Drawing the rest from reference TRBV7-3 and TRBJ2-1, the complete variable domain is GAGVSQTPSNKVTEKGKYVELRCDPISGHTALYWYRQSLGQGPEFLIYFQGTGAADDSGLPNDRFFAVRPEGSVSTLKIQRTERGDSAVYLCASSLVASGIKISEQFFGPGTRLTVL.